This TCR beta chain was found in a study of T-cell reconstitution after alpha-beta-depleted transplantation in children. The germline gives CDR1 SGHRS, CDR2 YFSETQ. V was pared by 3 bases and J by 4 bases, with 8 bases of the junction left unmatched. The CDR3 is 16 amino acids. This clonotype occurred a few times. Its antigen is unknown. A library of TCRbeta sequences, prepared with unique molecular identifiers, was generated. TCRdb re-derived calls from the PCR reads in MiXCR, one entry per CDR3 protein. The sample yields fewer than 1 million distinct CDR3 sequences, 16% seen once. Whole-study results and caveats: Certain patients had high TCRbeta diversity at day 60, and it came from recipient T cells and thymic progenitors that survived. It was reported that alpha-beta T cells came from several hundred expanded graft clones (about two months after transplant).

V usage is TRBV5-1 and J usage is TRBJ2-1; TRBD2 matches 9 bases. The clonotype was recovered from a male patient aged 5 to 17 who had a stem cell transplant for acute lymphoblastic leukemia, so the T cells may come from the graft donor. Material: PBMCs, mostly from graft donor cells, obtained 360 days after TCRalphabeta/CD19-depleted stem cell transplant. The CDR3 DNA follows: TGCGCCAGCAGCTCCAACTCCCTAGCGGGATACAATGAGCAGTTCTTC. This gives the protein CASSSNSLAGYNEQFF.